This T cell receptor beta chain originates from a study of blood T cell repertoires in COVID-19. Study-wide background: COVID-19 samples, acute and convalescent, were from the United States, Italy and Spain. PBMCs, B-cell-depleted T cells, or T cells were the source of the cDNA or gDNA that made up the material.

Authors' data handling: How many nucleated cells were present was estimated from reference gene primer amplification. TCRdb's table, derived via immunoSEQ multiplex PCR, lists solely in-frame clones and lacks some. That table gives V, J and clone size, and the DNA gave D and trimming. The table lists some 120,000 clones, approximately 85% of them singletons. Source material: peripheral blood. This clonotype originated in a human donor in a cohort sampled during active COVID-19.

CDR3 sequence: CAWIMTGKDTEAFF. CDR3 coding DNA: TGTGCCTGGATTATGACGGGGAAGGACACTGAAGCTTTCTTT. The V gene is TRBV30, the J gene TRBJ1-1; no firm D call. Trimming took off 4 bases at V and 3 bases at J, with 15 bases between the two ends. The CDR3 covers 14 residues. Germline CDR1 and CDR2: GTSNPN and SVGIG (reference sequence).